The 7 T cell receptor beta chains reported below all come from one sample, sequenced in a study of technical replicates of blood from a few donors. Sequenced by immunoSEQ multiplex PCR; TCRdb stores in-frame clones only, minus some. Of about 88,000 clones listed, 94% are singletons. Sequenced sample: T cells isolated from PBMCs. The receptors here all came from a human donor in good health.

The chain's CDR3 is CASSRAVQETQYF. In DNA, the CDR3 is TGTGCCAGCTCACGGGCCGTCCAAGAGACCCAGTACTTC. The chain recombines TRBV18 with TRBJ2-5; unclear D gene. Germline CDR1 and CDR2: KGHSH and LQKENI. The CDR3 loop spans 13 amino acids. V shed 4 bases and J shed 1 base, with 7 bases lying between them.

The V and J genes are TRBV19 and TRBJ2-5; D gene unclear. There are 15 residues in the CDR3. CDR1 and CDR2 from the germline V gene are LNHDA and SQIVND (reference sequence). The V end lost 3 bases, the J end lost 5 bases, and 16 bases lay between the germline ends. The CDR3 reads CASSIRGSVGETQYF. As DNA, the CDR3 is TGTGCCAGTAGTATTAGAGGATCCGTTGGGGAGACCCAGTACTTC.

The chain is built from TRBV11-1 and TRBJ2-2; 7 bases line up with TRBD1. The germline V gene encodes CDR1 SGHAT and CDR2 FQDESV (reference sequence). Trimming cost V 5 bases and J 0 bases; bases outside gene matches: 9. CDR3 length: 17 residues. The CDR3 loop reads CASSLGTVVANTGELFF. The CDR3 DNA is TGTGCCAGCAGCCTTGGGACAGTTGTCGCGAACACCGGGGAGCTGTTTTTT.

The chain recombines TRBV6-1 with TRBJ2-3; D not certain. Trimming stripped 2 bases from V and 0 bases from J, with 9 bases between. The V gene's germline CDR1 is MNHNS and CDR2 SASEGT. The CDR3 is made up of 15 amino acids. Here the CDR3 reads CASSEYQTSTDTQYF. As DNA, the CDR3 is TGTGCCAGCAGTGAATACCAAACAAGCACAGATACGCAGTATTTT.

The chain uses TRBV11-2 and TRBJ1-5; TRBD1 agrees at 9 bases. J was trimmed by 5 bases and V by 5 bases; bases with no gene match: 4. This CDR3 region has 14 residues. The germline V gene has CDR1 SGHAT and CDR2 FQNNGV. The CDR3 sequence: CASSDGTGYQPQHF. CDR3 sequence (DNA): TGTGCCAGCAGCGACGGGACAGGGTATCAGCCCCAGCATTTT.

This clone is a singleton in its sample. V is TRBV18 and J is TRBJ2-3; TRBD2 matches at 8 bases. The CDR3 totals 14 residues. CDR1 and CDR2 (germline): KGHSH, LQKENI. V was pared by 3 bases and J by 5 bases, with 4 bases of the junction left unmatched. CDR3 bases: TGTGCCAGCTCACCCCTAGCGGGTGGAGATACGCAGTATTTT. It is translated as CASSPLAGGDTQYF.

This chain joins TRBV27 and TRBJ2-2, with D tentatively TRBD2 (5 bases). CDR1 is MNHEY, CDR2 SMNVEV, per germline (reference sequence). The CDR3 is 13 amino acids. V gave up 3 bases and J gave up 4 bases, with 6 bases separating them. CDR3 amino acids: CASSFEGTGELFF. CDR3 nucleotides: TGTGCCAGCAGTTTCGAGGGCACCGGGGAGCTGTTTTTT.